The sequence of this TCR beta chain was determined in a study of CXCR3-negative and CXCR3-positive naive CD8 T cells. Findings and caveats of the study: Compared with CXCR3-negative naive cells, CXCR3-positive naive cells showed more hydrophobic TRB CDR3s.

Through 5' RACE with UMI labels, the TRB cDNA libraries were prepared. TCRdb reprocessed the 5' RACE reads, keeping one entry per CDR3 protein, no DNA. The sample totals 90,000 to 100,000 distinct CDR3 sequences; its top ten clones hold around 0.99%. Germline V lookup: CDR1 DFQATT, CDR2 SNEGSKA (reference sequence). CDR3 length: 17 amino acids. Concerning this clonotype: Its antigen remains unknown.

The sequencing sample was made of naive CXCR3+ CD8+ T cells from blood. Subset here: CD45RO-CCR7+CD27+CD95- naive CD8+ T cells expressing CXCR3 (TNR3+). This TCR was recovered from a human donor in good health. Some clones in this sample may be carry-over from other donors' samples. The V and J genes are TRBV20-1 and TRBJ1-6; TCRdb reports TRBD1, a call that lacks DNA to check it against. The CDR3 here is CSARDVATGNYNSPLHF.